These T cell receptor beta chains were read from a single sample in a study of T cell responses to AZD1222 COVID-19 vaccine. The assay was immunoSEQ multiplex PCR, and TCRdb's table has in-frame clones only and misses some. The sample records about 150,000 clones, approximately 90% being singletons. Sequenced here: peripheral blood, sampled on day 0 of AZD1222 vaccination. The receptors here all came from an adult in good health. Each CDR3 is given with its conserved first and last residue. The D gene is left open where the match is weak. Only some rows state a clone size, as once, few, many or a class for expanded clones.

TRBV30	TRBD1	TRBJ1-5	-	CAWSAGGNGPQHF	TGTGCCTGGAGTGCAGGGGGTAATGGGCCCCAGCATTTT
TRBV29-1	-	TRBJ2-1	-	CSAQGPLPNNEQFF	TGCAGCGCCCAAGGACCCCTTCCCAACAATGAGCAGTTCTTC
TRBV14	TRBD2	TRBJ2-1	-	CASSQVLLADNEQFF	TGTGCCAGCAGCCAAGTTCTACTAGCGGACAATGAGCAGTTCTTC
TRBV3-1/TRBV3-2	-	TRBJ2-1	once	CASSLELTDNEQFF	TGTGCCAGCAGCCTGGAGCTAACGGATAATGAGCAGTTCTTC
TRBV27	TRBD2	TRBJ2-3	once	CASSPGGTSGSTDTQYF	TGTGCCAGCAGCCCCGGAGGGACTAGCGGGAGTACAGATACGCAGTATTTT
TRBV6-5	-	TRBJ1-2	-	CASSYGGAPPGYTF	TGTGCCAGCAGCTACGGAGGGGCCCCACCGGGCTACACCTTC
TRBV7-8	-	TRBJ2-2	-	CASSFRGSPGELFF	TGTGCCAGCAGCTTTCGTGGTTCCCCCGGGGAGCTGTTTTTT
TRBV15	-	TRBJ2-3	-	CATSRTPSSTDTQYF	TGTGCCACCAGCAGAACCCCCTCTAGCACAGATACGCAGTATTTT
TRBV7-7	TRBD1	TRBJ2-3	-	CASSSGQGAGTDTQYF	TGTGCCAGCAGCTCCGGACAGGGGGCTGGCACAGATACGCAGTATTTT
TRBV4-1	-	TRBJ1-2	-	CASSQDRFGDDYGYTF	TGCGCCAGCAGCCAAGATAGGTTCGGGGATGACTATGGCTACACCTTC
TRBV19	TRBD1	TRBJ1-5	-	CASSNHRGSNQPQHF	TGTGCCAGTAGTAACCACAGGGGCAGCAATCAGCCCCAGCATTTT
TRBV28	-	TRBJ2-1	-	CASSLLGGSSYNEQFF	TGTGCCAGCAGTTTGCTTGGGGGTAGCTCCTACAATGAGCAGTTCTTC
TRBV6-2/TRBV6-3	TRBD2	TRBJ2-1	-	CASSSASGSVDEQFF	TGTGCCAGCAGTTCCGCTAGCGGGAGTGTGGATGAGCAGTTCTTC
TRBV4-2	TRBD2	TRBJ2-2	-	CASSQVREGSTGELFF	TGTGCCAGCAGCCAAGTACGGGAGGGTTCCACCGGGGAGCTGTTTTTT
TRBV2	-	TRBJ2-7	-	CASSEAPETRRPF	TGTGCCAGCAGTGAAGCTCCTGAGACCCGGAGGCCTTTC
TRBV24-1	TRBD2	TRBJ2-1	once	CATSEAGTSGRRNEQFF	TGTGCCACCAGTGAGGCGGGGACTAGCGGGAGAAGGAATGAGCAGTTCTTC
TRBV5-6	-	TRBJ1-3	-	CASSFRSDWGNTIYF	TGTGCCAGCAGCTTTCGCTCGGACTGGGGAAACACCATATATTTT
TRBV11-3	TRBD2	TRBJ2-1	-	CASSFGLAGGNNEQFF	TGTGCCAGCAGCTTCGGGCTAGCGGGAGGGAACAATGAGCAGTTCTTC
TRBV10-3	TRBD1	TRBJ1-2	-	CAISEGPGTGNYGYTF	TGTGCCATCAGTGAGGGGCCCGGGACAGGGAACTATGGCTACACCTTC
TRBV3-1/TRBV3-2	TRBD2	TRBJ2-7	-	CASSLPGLADEQYF	TGTGCCAGCAGTCTTCCGGGACTAGCGGACGAGCAGTACTTC
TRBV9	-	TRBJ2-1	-	CASSTDRFEQFF	TGTGCCAGCAGCACCGACAGGTTTGAGCAGTTCTTC
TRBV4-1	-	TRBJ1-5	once	CASSQEGVSNQPQHF	TGCGCCAGCAGCCAAGAAGGGGTAAGCAATCAGCCCCAGCATTTT
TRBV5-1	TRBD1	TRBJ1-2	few	CASSSSPGQGNRYTF	TGCGCCAGCAGCTCATCTCCGGGACAGGGGAATCGCTACACCTTC
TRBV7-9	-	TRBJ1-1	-	CASSRPRTVAFF	TGTGCCAGCAGCCGACCGCGAACGGTAGCTTTCTTT
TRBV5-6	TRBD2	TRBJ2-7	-	CASSWGGAVGYEQYF	TGTGCCAGCAGCTGGGGGGGTGCTGTGGGCTACGAGCAGTACTTC
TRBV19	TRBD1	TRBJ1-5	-	CASRTGDQPQHF	TGTGCCAGTAGGACAGGGGATCAGCCCCAGCATTTT
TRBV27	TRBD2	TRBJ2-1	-	CASSFSSGEYYNEQFF	TGTGCCAGCAGTTTTTCTAGCGGAGAATATTACAATGAGCAGTTCTTC
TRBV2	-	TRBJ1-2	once	CASGGGLRYGYTF	TGTGCCAGCGGGGGGGGCCTACGCTATGGCTACACCTTC
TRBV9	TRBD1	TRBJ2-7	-	CASSVGQGSTYEQYF	TGTGCCAGCAGCGTGGGACAGGGGTCGACCTACGAGCAGTACTTC
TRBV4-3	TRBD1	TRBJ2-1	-	CASSQLTGAYNEQFF	TGCGCCAGCAGCCAACTTACAGGGGCCTACAATGAGCAGTTCTTC
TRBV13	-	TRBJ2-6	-	CATKRTTDSGANVLTF	TGTGCCACCAAACGAACGACTGACTCTGGGGCCAACGTCCTGACTTTC
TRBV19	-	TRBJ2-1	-	CASSANSGINEQFF	TGTGCCAGTAGTGCAAACTCAGGGATCAATGAGCAGTTCTTC